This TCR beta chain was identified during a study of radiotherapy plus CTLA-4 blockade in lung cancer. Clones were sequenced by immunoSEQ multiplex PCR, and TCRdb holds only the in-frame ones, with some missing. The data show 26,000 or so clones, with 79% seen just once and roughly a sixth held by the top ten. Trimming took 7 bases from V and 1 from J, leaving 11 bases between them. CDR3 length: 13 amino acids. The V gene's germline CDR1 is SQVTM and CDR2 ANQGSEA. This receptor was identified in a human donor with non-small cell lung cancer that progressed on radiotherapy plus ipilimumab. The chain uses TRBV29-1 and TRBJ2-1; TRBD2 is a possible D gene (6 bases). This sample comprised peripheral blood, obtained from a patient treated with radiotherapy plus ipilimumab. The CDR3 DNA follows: TGCAGCGCGACCCGGGGGTCCTACAATGAGCAGTTCTTC. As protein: CSATRGSYNEQFF.